The present T cell receptor (beta chain) was sequenced within a study of identical twins. This clonotype was seen ten or more times. V dropped 5 bases and J dropped 2 bases, with 9 bases sitting between them. Germline V CDR1 and CDR2: LGHDT, YNNKEL (reference sequence). This CDR3 comprises 13 residues. TCRdb called the 5' RACE reads again in MiXCR, with one record for every CDR3 protein. This repertoire shows around 1.7 million distinct CDR3 sequences, roughly a third found once; its top ten account for 0.25% to 0.3%. The chain carries TRBV3-1 and TRBJ1-2; possibly TRBD1 for D (5 bases). Input material: cord blood. The receptor comes from a newborn girl in good health. As DNA, the CDR3 is TGTGCCAGCAGCGAAAGGGACAACTATGGCTACACCTTC. Its translation: CASSERDNYGYTF.